Listed here are 3 T cell receptor beta chains from one sample, sequenced in a study of a mutant IDH1 vaccine in newly diagnosed glioma. Antigens of these TCRs are unknown. The time point denotes: week 11, during vaccination. The vaccine gave 300 ug of a 20-mer mutant IDH1 peptide subcutaneously per dose. Produced via immunoSEQ multiplex PCR; TCRdb's table is partial and in-frame only. The sample contains about 110,000 clones, roughly 90% of which appear only once. Source: PBMCs, taken from a glioma patient whose treatment included an IDH1 peptide vaccine. The receptors come from a woman aged 45 to 65 with glioma.

The chain has TRBV27 and TRBJ2-3; D not certain. V was pared by 3 bases and J by 0 bases, with 13 bases between. The CDR3 is 16 residues long. Germline CDR1 MNHEY, CDR2 SMNVEV (reference sequence). The CDR3 loop is CASSFSPQLSTDTQYF. The CDR3 DNA is TGTGCCAGCAGTTTTTCGCCCCAGTTGAGCACAGATACGCAGTATTTT.

The V gene is TRBV6-5, the J gene TRBJ2-3; 12 nucleotides line up with TRBD2. This CDR3 is 16 amino acids long. Trimming took 4 bases from V and 5 from J; bases not matched to a gene: 7. CDR1 and CDR2 from the germline V gene are MNHEY and SVGAGI. The DNA of the CDR3 is TGTGCCAGCAGTTCATCTAGCGGGAGGGCCGGAGATACGCAGTATTTT. It specifies CASSSSSGRAGDTQYF.

This rearrangement joins TRBV9 to TRBJ2-3, with no clear D. V was pared by 2 bases and J by 5 bases, with 9 bases between. The CDR3 covers 13 residues. The germline CDR1 and CDR2 sequences are SGDLS and YYNGEE. CDR3 in DNA: TGTGCCAGCAGCGTGTTTATTGTAGATACGCAGTATTTT. It encodes CASSVFIVDTQYF.